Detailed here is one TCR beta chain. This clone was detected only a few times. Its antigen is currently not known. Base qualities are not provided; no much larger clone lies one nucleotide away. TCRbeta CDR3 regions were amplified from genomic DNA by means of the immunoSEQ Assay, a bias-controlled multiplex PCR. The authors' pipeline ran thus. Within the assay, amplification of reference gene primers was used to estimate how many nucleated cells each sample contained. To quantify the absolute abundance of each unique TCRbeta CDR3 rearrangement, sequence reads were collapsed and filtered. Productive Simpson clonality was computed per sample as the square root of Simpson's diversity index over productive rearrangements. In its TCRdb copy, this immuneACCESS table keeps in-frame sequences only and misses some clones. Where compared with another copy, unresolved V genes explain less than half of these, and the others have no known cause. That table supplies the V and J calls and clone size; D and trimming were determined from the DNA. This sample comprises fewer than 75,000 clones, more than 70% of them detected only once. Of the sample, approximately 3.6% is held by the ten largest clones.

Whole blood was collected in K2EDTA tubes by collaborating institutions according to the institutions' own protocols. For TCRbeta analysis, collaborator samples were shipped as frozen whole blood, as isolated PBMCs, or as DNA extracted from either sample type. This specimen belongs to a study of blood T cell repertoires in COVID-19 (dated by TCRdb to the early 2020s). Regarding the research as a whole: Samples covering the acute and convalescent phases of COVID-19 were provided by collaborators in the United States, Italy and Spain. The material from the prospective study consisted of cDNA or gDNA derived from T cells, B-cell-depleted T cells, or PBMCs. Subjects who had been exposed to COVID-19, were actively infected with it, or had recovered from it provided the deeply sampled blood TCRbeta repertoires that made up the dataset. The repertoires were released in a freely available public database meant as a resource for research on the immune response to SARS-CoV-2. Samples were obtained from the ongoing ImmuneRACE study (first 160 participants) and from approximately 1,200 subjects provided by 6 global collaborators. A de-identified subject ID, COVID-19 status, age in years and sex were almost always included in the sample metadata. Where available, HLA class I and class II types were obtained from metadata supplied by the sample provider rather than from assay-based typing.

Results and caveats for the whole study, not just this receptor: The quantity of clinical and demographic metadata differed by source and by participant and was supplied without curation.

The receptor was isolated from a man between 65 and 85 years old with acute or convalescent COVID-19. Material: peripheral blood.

In nucleotide form, the sequence is TGTGCCAGCAGCTTAATGACAGACTTGAACACTGAAGCTTTCTTT. Its protein reads: CASSLMTDLNTEAFF. This receptor chain uses TRBV7-6 and TRBJ1-1, and perhaps TRBD1 as D gene, on 5 matching bases. For CDR1 and CDR2, the germline V gene lists SGHVS and FNYEAQ. The CDR3 measures 15 amino acids from cysteine to phenylalanine. Of all the DNA, just the CDR3 is kept, 45 bases in frame from base 1. V and J are truncated by 2 bases and 0 bases respectively, leaving an intervening sequence of 10 bases.